The sequence of this T cell receptor (beta chain) was determined in a study of blood T cell repertoires in COVID-19. Study-wide background: Samples representing acute and convalescent COVID-19 were sourced from the United States, Italy and Spain. In each case, the material was cDNA or gDNA derived from T cells, B-cell-depleted T cells, or PBMCs.

In the authors' workflow: Counts of nucleated cells, estimated from reference gene primer amplification, were obtained. The method was immunoSEQ multiplex PCR; TCRdb's version includes in-frame clones alone and lacks a portion of them. V, J and clone size are taken as reported in that table, and D and trimming were inferred from the DNA itself. The sample shows roughly 260,000 clones, roughly nine tenths of them seen only once. Germline CDR1 SNHLY, CDR2 FYNNEI. V was cut by 4 bases and J by 0 bases, with 22 bases left in between. The CDR3 loop spans 20 amino acids. The J gene is TRBJ2-6, the V gene TRBV2; possible D gene TRBD1, 9 bases. The receptor was isolated from a man aged 55 to 69 who had recovered from COVID-19. Material: peripheral blood. The CDR3 spells CASSGAGGQGVISGANVLTF. CDR3 DNA sequence: TGTGCCAGCAGTGGGGCGGGGGGACAGGGCGTAATCTCTGGGGCCAACGTCCTGACTTTC.